These 32 T cell receptor beta chains originate from one sample sequenced in a study of human T cells and chemical hapten exposure. MiXCR, applied by TCRdb to the RACE reads, yields one record per CDR3 protein. The table lists roughly 180,000 distinct CDR3 sequences, roughly 15% of them singletons. Documented time point: patch test 1, 2 weeks after DPC sensitization. Documented treatment: therapeutic diphenylcyclopropenone sensitization with weekly scalp DPC. Sequenced here: whole blood, sampled in connection with sensitization to the hapten diphenylcyclopropenone (DPC). The receptors were gathered from a woman aged 25-40 years with alopecia areata. Some clones in this sample may be carry-over from other donors' samples.

The table lists this clonotype with a few counts. The chain uses TRBV7-2 and TRBJ1-1; D gene unclear. This CDR3 has 13 residues. V lost 6 bases to trimming and J lost 1 base, with 9 bases between them. Germline V gene lookup returns CDR1 SGHTA and CDR2 FQGNSA. The DNA of the CDR3 is TGTGCCAGCAGTTGGGAGTGGAACACTGAAGCTTTCTTT. Protein: CASSWEWNTEAFF.

This chain connects TRBV7-9 to TRBJ2-2; no reliable D call. Trimming took off 5 bases at V and 10 bases at J, with 14 bases between the two ends. Germline CDR1 SEHNR, CDR2 FQNEAQ (reference sequence). The CDR3 is 13 residues long. The CDR3 bases are TGTGCCAGCAGCCCCCCGTCCTCAACGGAGCTGTTTTTT. This sequence encodes CASSPPSSTELFF.

This clonotype was counted only a few times. This chain's CDR3 is CAAQTGYTEAFF. CDR3 coding DNA: TGTGCCGCGCAGACAGGGTACACTGAAGCTTTCTTT. The rearrangement uses TRBV10-3 and TRBJ1-1; 7 nucleotides match TRBD1. CDR1 is ENHRY, CDR2 SYGVKD, per germline. The CDR3 covers 12 residues. The V segment lost 11 bases and the J segment 3 bases; nucleotides outside the gene matches: 6.

The J gene is TRBJ2-1, the V gene TRBV11-3; D not certain. The CDR3 runs 15 residues. Per the germline V gene, CDR1 is SGHNT and CDR2 is YENEEA. The ends were cut back, 6 bases at V and 0 bases at J, with 12 bases in the middle. In DNA, the CDR3 is TGTGCCAGCAGGACGGGTCCGAGCTCCTACAATGAGCAGTTCTTC. This codes for CASRTGPSSYNEQFF.

The chain carries TRBV18 and TRBJ2-1, with 11 bases fitting TRBD2. V lost 6 bases, J lost 7 bases, and 8 bases stayed unmatched. Germline V gives CDR1 KGHSH, CDR2 LQKENI. The CDR3 is 15 amino acids. CDR3 region: CASSRTSGSANEQFF. DNA of the CDR3: TGTGCCAGCTCCCGAACTAGCGGGAGTGCTAATGAGCAGTTCTTC. The entire variable domain, with the rest obtained from reference TRBV18 and TRBJ2-1, is as follows: NAGVMQNPRHLVRRRGQEARLRCSPMKGHSHVYWYRQLPEEGLKFMVYLQKENIIDESGMPKERFSAEFPKEGPSILRIQQVVRGDSAAYFCASSRTSGSANEQFFGPGTRLTVL.

J is TRBJ2-5 and V is TRBV7-2; the match to TRBD2 covers 10 bases. The junction had 11 bases not matched to a gene; V was cut back by 5 bases and J by 5 bases. CDR1 SGHTA and CDR2 FQGNSA come from the germline V gene. The CDR3 length is 16 residues. The CDR3 is CASSLRTSGPMETQYF. The DNA of the CDR3 is TGTGCCAGCAGCCTTCGGACTAGCGGTCCTATGGAGACCCAGTACTTC.

The chain carries TRBV2 and TRBJ1-5, with D tentatively TRBD1 (5 bases). The CDR3 is made up of 12 amino acids. Germline V gene sequence: CDR1 SNHLY, CDR2 FYNNEI. V lost 1 base to trimming and J lost 10 bases, with 8 bases between them. The CDR3 DNA reads TGTGCCAGCAGTGAAGGGGACGGACCCCAGCATTTT. Protein sequence: CASSEGDGPQHF.

The chain couples TRBV6-5 to TRBJ2-1; tentative D call: TRBD1 (6 bases). Germline CDR1 MNHEY, CDR2 SVGAGI. The CDR3 consists of 16 residues. Trimming pared 3 bases from V and 0 bases from J, leaving 12 bases between. CDR3 bases: TGTGCCAGCAGTTATCTCGGACAGAGCTCCTACAATGAGCAGTTCTTC. It encodes CASSYLGQSSYNEQFF.

This clonotype turned up a few times. The V call is TRBV11-2, the J call TRBJ2-3; TRBD1 agrees at 7 bases. CDR1 and CDR2 from the germline V gene are SGHAT and FQNNGV. CDR3 length: 13 residues. V gave up 5 bases and J gave up 14 bases; unmatched junction bases: 13. The CDR3: CASSPGADRWAYF. The CDR3 coding sequence is TGTGCCAGCAGCCCCGGGGCGGACAGGTGGGCGTATTTT.

The rearrangement joins TRBV5-1 to TRBJ2-2; 7 positions match TRBD2. The trim removed 7 bases at V and 10 bases at J, leaving 10 bases unmatched. The CDR3 covers 13 residues. The germline V gene has CDR1 SGHRS and CDR2 YFSETQ. The CDR3 is CASRDYDLEELFF. The CDR3 coding sequence is TGCGCCAGCCGGGACTACGACTTAGAGGAGCTGTTTTTT.

The rearrangement links TRBV4-3 to TRBJ1-4; D is undetermined. Germline CDR1 reads LGHNA; CDR2 reads YSLEER. The CDR3 extends over 15 amino acids. V was shortened by 2 bases and J by 9 bases, with 16 bases between the two germline ends. CDR3 sequence (DNA): TGCGCCAGCAGCCAAATTGGGTACAGCGGCAAAAAACTGTTTTTT. Translating gives CASSQIGYSGKKLFF.

This clonotype came up a few times. The CDR3 sequence: CASSLVGASGADGYTF. The CDR3 DNA sequence: TGTGCCAGCAGCTTAGTAGGGGCGAGTGGGGCAGATGGCTACACCTTC. The chain has TRBV7-2 and TRBJ1-2; weak D call: TRBD1 (5 bases). Trimming took 1 base from V and 6 from J, leaving 18 bases between them. CDR1 is SGHTA, CDR2 FQGNSA, per germline. The CDR3 runs 16 residues.

This clonotype has a handful of counts. This chain links TRBV20-1 with TRBJ1-2; a possible D gene is TRBD1 (5 bases). V dropped 3 bases and J dropped 2 bases, with 19 bases sitting between them. The germline gives CDR1 DFQATT, CDR2 SNEGSKA (reference sequence). The CDR3 runs to 16 residues. The CDR3 protein is CSASGAPGGGNYGYTF. The CDR3 DNA follows: TGCAGTGCTAGTGGGGCCCCCGGCGGAGGCAACTATGGCTACACCTTC.

In this sample, this clonotype turned up many times. The chain has TRBV11-2 and TRBJ1-1, with TRBD1 as a possible D gene (5 bases). Looked up from germline, CDR1 is SGHAT and CDR2 is FQNNGV. V was trimmed by 0 bases and J by 0 bases, leaving 11 bases between them. The CDR3 contains 16 residues. CDR3 region: CASSLDLGVVNTEAFF. For the CDR3, the DNA is TGTGCCAGCAGCTTAGATTTAGGGGTCGTGAACACTGAAGCTTTCTTT.

The V call is TRBV6-5, the J call TRBJ2-4; the D is unclear. The CDR3 loop spans 16 amino acids. The V end lost 5 bases, the J end lost 0 bases, and 14 bases lay between the germline ends. From germline, CDR1 is MNHEY and CDR2 SVGAGI. For the CDR3, the DNA is TGTGCCAGCAGTCCCGGCCTCGAACCAGCCAAAAACATTCAGTACTTC. Protein product: CASSPGLEPAKNIQYF.

This clonotype was seen only a few times. The rearrangement uses TRBV28 and TRBJ2-5, with D perhaps matching TRBD1 or TRBD2 (6 bases each). Trimming left V 3 bases short and J 5 bases short, with 16 bases between. Germline loops: CDR1 MDHEN, CDR2 SYDVKM. This CDR3 is 15 amino acids long. Written as DNA, the CDR3 is TGTGCCAGCAGTTTTGAGTGGGGGGCGATCGAGACCCAGTACTTC. Translating it yields CASSFEWGAIETQYF. The full variable domain, in which reference TRBV28 and TRBJ2-5 provide the parts outside the CDR3, is DVKVTQSSRYLVKRTGEKVFLECVQDMDHENMFWYRQDPGLGLRLIYFSYDVKMKEKGDIPEGYSVSREKKERFSLILESASTNQTSMYLCASSFEWGAIETQYFGPGTRLLVL.

This sequence joins TRBV7-8 and TRBJ2-6, with 8 positions matching TRBD2. This CDR3 spans 18 amino acids. Germline CDR1 SGHVS, CDR2 FQNEAQ. Germline trimming cut 5 bases from V and 4 bases from J; bases unmatched to any gene: 13. CDR3: CASSASPGTRFGANVLTF. The CDR3 coding sequence is TGTGCCAGCAGCGCCAGTCCCGGGACTAGGTTCGGGGCCAACGTCCTGACTTTC.

The chain has TRBV12-3 or TRBV12-4 and TRBJ2-2; 8 nucleotides match TRBD2. Germline trimming cut 6 bases from V and 5 bases from J; bases unmatched to any gene: 8. This CDR3 spans 15 amino acids. For the CDR3, the DNA is TGTGCCAGCAGAACGGGACTAGTTTTGACCGGGGAGCTGTTTTTT. Translation: CASRTGLVLTGELFF.

This clonotype came up a few times. The rearrangement joins TRBV7-8 to TRBJ2-7; tentatively, D is TRBD2 (5 bases). This CDR3 region has 14 residues. Germline V gene lookup returns CDR1 SGHVS and CDR2 FQNEAQ. V gave up 5 bases and J gave up 5 bases, with 16 bases separating them. CDR3 amino acids: CASSPAPGFHEQYF. CDR3 sequence (DNA): TGTGCCAGCAGCCCAGCTCCGGGATTTCACGAGCAGTACTTC.

The chain recombines TRBV6-2 or TRBV6-3 with TRBJ2-4; TRBD1 aligns across 11 bases. Germline loops: CDR1 MNHEY, CDR2 SVGEGT. CDR3 size: 16 residues. V lost 6 bases to trimming and J lost 2 bases; unmatched junction nucleotides: 6. The CDR3 DNA is TGTGCCAGCAGGCCCGGGACAGGGGGATCCAAAAACATTCAGTACTTC. Protein sequence: CASRPGTGGSKNIQYF.

There are a few counts of this clonotype. The chain uses TRBV27 and TRBJ1-1; 7 bases align to TRBD1. CDR3 size: 13 residues. Per germline, CDR1 MNHEY and CDR2 SMNVEV (reference sequence). The V gene end was trimmed by 3 bases and the J gene end by 7 bases; junction bases not matched to a gene: 5. The CDR3 here is CASSFGRGSEAFF. DNA for the CDR3: TGTGCCAGCAGTTTTGGCAGGGGGAGTGAAGCTTTCTTT.

The V gene is TRBV9, the J gene TRBJ2-1; 11 bases agree with TRBD2. CDR1 and CDR2 from the germline V gene are SGDLS and YYNGEE. This CDR3 has 15 amino acids. With V trimmed by 3 bases and J by 5 bases, 4 bases remained unmatched. This CDR3 is CASSAGTSGNNEQFF. The CDR3 DNA sequence: TGTGCCAGCAGCGCAGGGACTAGCGGAAACAATGAGCAGTTCTTC.

In its sample, this clonotype was seen many times. The rearrangement uses TRBV7-9 and TRBJ2-7; 8 nucleotides match TRBD1. The V gene end was trimmed by 2 bases and the J gene end by 7 bases; junction bases not matched to a gene: 7. Germline CDR1 reads SEHNR; CDR2 reads FQNEAQ (reference sequence). The CDR3 is 14 amino acids. Here the CDR3 DNA reads TGTGCCAGCAGCTTAACAGGGGGAGTTTCGGAGCAGTACTTC. Its translation: CASSLTGGVSEQYF.

The V and J genes are TRBV18 and TRBJ1-2; maybe TRBD1 (5 bases). Germline loops: CDR1 KGHSH, CDR2 LQKENI. The CDR3 is 15 residues long. V lost 2 bases, J lost 3 bases, and 13 bases lay in between. The CDR3 loop is CASSPVTGSHYGYTF. The CDR3, as DNA: TGTGCCAGCTCACCAGTCACAGGCAGCCACTATGGCTACACCTTC.

The chain joins TRBV10-2 to TRBJ2-5; 10 nucleotides align to TRBD2. This CDR3 has 14 residues. The trim removed 9 bases at V and 7 bases at J, leaving 11 bases unmatched. CDR1 is WSHSY and CDR2 is SAAADI in the germline V gene. The CDR3 here is CASRGLAGGGTQYF. The CDR3, as DNA: TGCGCCAGTCGCGGCTTAGCGGGGGGCGGGACCCAGTACTTC.

This clonotype was observed at least ten times. This chain joins TRBV7-6 and TRBJ2-7, with 7 positions matching TRBD2. With V trimmed by 0 bases and J by 1 base, 3 bases remained unmatched. This CDR3 spans 15 amino acids. Germline CDR1 is SGHVS and CDR2 is FNYEAQ. The CDR3 sequence is CASSLAQGGSYEQYF. CDR3 coding DNA: TGTGCCAGCAGCTTAGCGCAGGGAGGGTCCTACGAGCAGTACTTC. The full variable domain, its missing parts supplied by reference TRBV7-6 and TRBJ2-7, is GAGVSQSPRYKVTKRGQDVALRCDPISGHVSLYWYRQALGQGPEFLTYFNYEAQQDKSGLPNDRFSAERPEGSISTLTIQRTEQRDSAMYRCASSLAQGGSYEQYFGPGTRLTVT.

The chain combines TRBV28 with TRBJ2-2, with a tentative D call TRBD1 (6 bases). This CDR3 region has 15 residues. Germline-derived CDR1 and CDR2 are MDHEN and SYDVKM. Trimming shortened V by 4 bases and J by 4 bases, and 13 bases separated the two germline ends. The CDR3 coding sequence is TGTGCCAGCAGTTCGGGACAAGCCCTCACCGGGGAGCTGTTTTTT. This encodes CASSSGQALTGELFF.

This clonotype was seen many times. The chain combines TRBV15 with TRBJ1-6, with D possibly being TRBD1 (5 bases). V was clipped by 1 base and J by 5 bases, with 9 bases between them. Germline V gene lookup returns CDR1 LNHNV and CDR2 YYDKDF (reference sequence). This CDR3 contains 15 residues. The DNA of the CDR3 is TGTGCCACCAGCAGAGGACAGACAGATAATTCACCCCTCCACTTT. Translating gives CATSRGQTDNSPLHF.

V and J are TRBV6-2 or TRBV6-3 and TRBJ1-5, with 7 nucleotides matching TRBD1. V dropped 7 bases and J dropped 7; count of bases not matched to a gene: 4. Germline CDR1 reads MNHEY; CDR2 reads SVGEGT. The CDR3 has 12 residues. CDR3 protein: CASKQGPQPQHF. In nucleotides, the CDR3 is TGTGCCAGCAAACAGGGGCCCCAGCCCCAGCATTTT.

CDR3 protein: CASSQEERGTDTQYF. The CDR3 DNA reads as TGCGCCAGCAGCCAAGAGGAACGGGGCACAGATACGCAGTATTTT. V gene TRBV4-3 combines with J gene TRBJ2-3; D remains unclear. The CDR3 contains 15 residues. From germline, CDR1 is LGHNA and CDR2 YSLEER. Trimming removed 0 bases from V and 1 base from J, with 8 bases in between.

CDR3 sequence reads: CASSPHATLPNTEAFF. The CDR3 DNA is TGTGCCAGCAGCCCCCATGCGACCTTGCCCAACACTGAAGCTTTCTTT. The chain carries TRBV14 and TRBJ1-1, with D uncertain. V dropped 4 bases and J dropped 2 bases, with 17 bases sitting between them. Germline V CDR1 and CDR2: SGHDN, FVKESK. CDR3 length: 16 residues.

This clonotype occurred a few times. The chain joins TRBV9 to TRBJ2-7, with D tentatively TRBD1 (6 bases). The germline CDR1 and CDR2 sequences are SGDLS and YYNGEE. V lost 3 bases, J lost 4 bases, and 14 bases lay in between. The CDR3 loop spans 14 amino acids. CDR3 nucleotide sequence: TGTGCCAGCAGCGGCGCGAGAGGGGGATACGAGCAGTACTTC. Its protein is CASSGARGGYEQYF.